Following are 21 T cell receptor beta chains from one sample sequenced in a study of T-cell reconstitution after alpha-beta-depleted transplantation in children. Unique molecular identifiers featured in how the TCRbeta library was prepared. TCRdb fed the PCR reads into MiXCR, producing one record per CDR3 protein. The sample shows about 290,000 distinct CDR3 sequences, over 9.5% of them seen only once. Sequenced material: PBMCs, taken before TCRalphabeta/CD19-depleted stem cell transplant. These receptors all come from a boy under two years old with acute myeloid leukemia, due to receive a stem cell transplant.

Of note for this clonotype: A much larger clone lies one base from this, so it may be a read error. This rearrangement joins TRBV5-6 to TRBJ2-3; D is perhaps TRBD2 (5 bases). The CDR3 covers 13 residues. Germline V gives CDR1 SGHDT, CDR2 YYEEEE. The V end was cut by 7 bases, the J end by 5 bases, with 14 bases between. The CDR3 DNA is TGTGCCAGCGAGGGAACTGCGAGAGATACGCAGTATTTT. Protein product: CASEGTARDTQYF.

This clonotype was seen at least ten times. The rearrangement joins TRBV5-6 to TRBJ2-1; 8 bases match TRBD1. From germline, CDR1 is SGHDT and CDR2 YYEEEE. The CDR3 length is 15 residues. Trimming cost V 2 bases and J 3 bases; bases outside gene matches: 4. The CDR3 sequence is CASSLWTGHYNEQFF. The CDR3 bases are TGTGCCAGCAGCTTATGGACAGGGCACTACAATGAGCAGTTCTTC.

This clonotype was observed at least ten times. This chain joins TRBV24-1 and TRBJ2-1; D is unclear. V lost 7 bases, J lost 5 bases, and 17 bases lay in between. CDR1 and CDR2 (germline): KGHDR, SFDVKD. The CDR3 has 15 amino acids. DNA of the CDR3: TGTGCCACCAGCTACTCGTCCCTATGGCACAATGAGCAGTTCTTC. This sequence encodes CATSYSSLWHNEQFF.

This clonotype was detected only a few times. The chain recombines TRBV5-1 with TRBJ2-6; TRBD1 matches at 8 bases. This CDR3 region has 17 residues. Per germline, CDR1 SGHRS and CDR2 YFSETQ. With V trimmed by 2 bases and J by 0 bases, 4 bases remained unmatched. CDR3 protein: CASSFRGLDSGANVLTF. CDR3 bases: TGCGCCAGCAGCTTCAGGGGGCTGGACTCTGGGGCCAACGTCCTGACTTTC.

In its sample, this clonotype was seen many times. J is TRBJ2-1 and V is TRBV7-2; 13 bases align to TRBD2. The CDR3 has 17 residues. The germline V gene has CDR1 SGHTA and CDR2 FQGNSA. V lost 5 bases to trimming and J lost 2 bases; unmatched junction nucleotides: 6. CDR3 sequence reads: CASSPGTSGVPYNEQFF. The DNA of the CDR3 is TGTGCCAGCAGCCCTGGGACTAGCGGGGTACCCTACAATGAGCAGTTCTTC.

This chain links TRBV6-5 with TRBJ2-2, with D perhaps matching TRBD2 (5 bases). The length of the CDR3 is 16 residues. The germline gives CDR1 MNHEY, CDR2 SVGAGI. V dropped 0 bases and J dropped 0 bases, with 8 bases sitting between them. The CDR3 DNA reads TGTGCCAGCAGTTACTCGGCACTAGCGAACACCGGGGAGCTGTTTTTT. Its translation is CASSYSALANTGELFF.

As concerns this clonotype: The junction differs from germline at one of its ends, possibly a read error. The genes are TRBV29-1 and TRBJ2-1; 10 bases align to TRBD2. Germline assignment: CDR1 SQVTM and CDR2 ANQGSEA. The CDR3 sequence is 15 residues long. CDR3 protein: CSVEVASGSFNDQFF. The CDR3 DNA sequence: TGCAGCGTTGAAGTCGCTAGCGGGAGTTTCAATGACCAGTTCTTC.

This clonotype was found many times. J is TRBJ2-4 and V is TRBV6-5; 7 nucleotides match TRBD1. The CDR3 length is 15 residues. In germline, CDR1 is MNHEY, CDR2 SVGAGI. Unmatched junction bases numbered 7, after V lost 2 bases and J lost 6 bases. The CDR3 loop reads CASSYAYRGRNIQYF. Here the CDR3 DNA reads TGTGCCAGCAGTTACGCCTACAGGGGTAGAAACATTCAGTACTTC.

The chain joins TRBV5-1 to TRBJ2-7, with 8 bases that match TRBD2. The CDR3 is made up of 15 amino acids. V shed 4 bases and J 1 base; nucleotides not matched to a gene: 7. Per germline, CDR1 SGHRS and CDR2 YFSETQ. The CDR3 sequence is CASSPGTRGSYEQYF. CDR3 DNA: TGCGCCAGCAGCCCGGGGACTAGAGGTTCCTACGAGCAGTACTTC.

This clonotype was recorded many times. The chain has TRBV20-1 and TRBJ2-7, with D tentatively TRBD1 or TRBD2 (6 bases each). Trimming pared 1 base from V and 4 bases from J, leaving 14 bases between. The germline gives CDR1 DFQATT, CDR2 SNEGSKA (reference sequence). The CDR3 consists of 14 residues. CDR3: CSARGGGRRYEQYF. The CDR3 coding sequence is TGCAGTGCTAGAGGAGGGGGGCGGAGGTACGAGCAGTACTTC.

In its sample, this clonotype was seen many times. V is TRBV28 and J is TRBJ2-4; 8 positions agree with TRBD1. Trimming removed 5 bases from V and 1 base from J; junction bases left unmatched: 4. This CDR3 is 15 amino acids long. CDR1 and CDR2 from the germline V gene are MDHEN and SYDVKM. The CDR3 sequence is CASSETGEAKNIQYF. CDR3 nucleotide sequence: TGTGCCAGCAGTGAGACAGGGGAGGCCAAAAACATTCAGTACTTC.

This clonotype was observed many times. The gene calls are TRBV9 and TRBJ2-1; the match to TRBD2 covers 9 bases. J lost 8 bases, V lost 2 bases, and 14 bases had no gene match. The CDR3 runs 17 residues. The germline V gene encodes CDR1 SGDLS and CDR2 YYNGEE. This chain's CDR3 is CASSVLGAGGTWDEQFF. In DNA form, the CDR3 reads TGTGCCAGCAGCGTCCTGGGAGCGGGGGGTACCTGGGATGAGCAGTTCTTC.

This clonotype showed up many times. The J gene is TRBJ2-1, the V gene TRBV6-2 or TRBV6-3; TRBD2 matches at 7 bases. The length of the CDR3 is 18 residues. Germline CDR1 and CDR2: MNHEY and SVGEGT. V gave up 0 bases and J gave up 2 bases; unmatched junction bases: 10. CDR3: CASSYSVLEGGPYNEQFF. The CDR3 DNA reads TGTGCCAGCAGTTACTCGGTGTTGGAGGGAGGGCCCTACAATGAGCAGTTCTTC.

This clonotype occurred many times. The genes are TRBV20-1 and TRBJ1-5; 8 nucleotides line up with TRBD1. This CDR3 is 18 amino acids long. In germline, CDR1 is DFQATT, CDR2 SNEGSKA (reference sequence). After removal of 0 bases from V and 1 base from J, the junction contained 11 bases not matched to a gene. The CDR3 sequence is CSARDSLPDRESNQPQHF. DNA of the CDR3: TGCAGTGCTAGAGATAGCCTTCCGGACAGGGAGAGCAATCAGCCCCAGCATTTT.

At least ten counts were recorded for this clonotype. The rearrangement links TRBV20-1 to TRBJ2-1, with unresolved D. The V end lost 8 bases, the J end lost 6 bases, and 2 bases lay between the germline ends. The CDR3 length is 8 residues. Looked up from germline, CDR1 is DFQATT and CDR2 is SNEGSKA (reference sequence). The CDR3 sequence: CSFNEQFF. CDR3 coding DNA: TGCAGTTTCAATGAGCAGTTCTTC.

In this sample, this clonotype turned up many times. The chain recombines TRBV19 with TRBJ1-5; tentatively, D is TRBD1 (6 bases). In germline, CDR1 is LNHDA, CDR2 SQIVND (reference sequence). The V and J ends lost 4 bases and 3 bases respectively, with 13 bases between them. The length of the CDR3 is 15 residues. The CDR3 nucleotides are TGTGCCAGTAGTAGGACAGTTTTTATCAATCAGCCCCAGCATTTT. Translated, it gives CASSRTVFINQPQHF.

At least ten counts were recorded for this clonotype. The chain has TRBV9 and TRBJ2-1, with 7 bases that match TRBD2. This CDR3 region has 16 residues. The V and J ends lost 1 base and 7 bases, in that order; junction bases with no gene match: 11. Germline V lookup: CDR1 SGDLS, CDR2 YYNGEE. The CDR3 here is CASSVWQGREMNEQFF. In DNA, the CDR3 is TGTGCCAGCAGCGTATGGCAAGGGAGGGAGATGAATGAGCAGTTCTTC.

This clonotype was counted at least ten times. CDR3 DNA: TGTGCCAGCAGCTTACCACAGGGTTTGAGTGAAAAACTGTTTTTT. Its translation is CASSLPQGLSEKLFF. The chain combines TRBV7-2 with TRBJ1-4; a weak D match, TRBD1 (6 bases). This CDR3 comprises 15 residues. The germline V gene encodes CDR1 SGHTA and CDR2 FQGNSA. Between the trimmed V and J ends, which lost 2 bases and 7 bases, there was a span of 14 bases.

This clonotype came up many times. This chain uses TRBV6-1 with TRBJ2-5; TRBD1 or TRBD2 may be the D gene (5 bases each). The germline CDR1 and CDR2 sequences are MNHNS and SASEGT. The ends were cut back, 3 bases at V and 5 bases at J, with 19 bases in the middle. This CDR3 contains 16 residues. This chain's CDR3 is CASSDPRGPLRETQYF. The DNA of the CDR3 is TGTGCCAGCAGTGATCCTCGGGGCCCCCTAAGGGAGACCCAGTACTTC.

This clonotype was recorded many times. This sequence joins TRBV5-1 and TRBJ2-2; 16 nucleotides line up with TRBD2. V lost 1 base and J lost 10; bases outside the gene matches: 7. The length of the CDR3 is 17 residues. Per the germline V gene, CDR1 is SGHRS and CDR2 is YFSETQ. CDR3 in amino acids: CASSLWGTSGRAAELFF. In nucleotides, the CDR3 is TGCGCCAGCAGCTTGTGGGGGACTAGCGGGAGGGCCGCGGAGCTGTTTTTT.

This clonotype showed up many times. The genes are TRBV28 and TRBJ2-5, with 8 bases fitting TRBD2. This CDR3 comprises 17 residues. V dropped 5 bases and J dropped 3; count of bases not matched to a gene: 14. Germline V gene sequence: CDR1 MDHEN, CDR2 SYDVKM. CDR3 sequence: CASSPMGYSGVKETQYF. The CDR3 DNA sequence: TGTGCCAGCAGTCCTATGGGATATAGCGGGGTTAAAGAGACCCAGTACTTC.